This T cell receptor (beta chain) was obtained from a study of T cell responses to AZD1222 COVID-19 vaccine. Whole-study results and caveats: With two AZD1222 doses given, Spike-specific TCR breadth and depth both rose. Nearly half of unique spike-specific TCRs reportedly avoided B.1.351 and B.1.1.7 mutated regions.

TCRdb's table, derived via immunoSEQ multiplex PCR, lists solely in-frame clones and lacks some. Among more than 150,000 clones, approximately 92% were seen once, and the ten largest hold more than 9%. With regard to this clone: Its antigen is not identified.

With 4 bases clipped from V and 2 bases from J, the junction kept 8 bases outside the gene matches. CDR3 size: 15 residues. Germline V gives CDR1 SGHKS, CDR2 YYEKEE (reference sequence). This chain connects TRBV5-5 to TRBJ2-7; TRBD1 aligns across 8 bases. The specimen comprised peripheral blood, sampled on day 0 of AZD1222 vaccination. The sequence derives from an adult in good health. The CDR3, as DNA: TGTGCCAGCAGCCTTCCGTGGACAGGGCCCTACGAGCAGTACTTC. It translates to CASSLPWTGPYEQYF.